This entry features one T cell receptor (beta chain) sequence. There is no known antigen for this receptor. No much larger clone is present one base from it, and per-base qualities are unavailable. The sample belongs to a study of T cell repertoires in cytomegalovirus infection (dated by TCRdb to between 2018 and 2021). Regarding the study in general: Donor HLA type was relevant to the analysis, because carriage of CMV infection together with the matching HLA type was indicated by public TCR beta signatures. Here is what the overall study found, with its caveats: In the ex vivo response, HLA-C-restricted CMV-specific TCR beta clonotypes were dominant, and in two of eight donors the single most frequent clonotype came from this HLA-C-restricted group. In both this cohort and an independent cohort of more than 350 donors, the cumulative frequency of public TCR beta family members distinguished carriers of CMV infection plus the relevant HLA type.

The CDR3 sequence holds 12 residues, the cysteine and phenylalanine included. Only the CDR3 DNA stays, 36 bases, in frame from base 1. V loses 5 bases of germline sequence and J loses 3 bases, and the interval between the two ends is 6 bases. Based on the germline V gene, the CDR1 and CDR2 sequences are SGHTA and FQGNSA. Data came from an Illumina HiSeq 1500. TCRdb took the public reads, trimmed them with fastp at Q25, ran MiXCR for clone calling and kept in-frame beta chains. Every CDR3 protein is listed once, alongside the most common genes and DNA of its rows. Across this sample there are about 110,000 distinct CDR3 sequences, with 10% seen only once. The ten largest clones take up around 33% of the sample.

The source of this sequence is a human donor in good health (CMV status not recorded). Some clones in this sample may be carry-over from other donors' samples. The sample consisted of PBMCs, sequenced either directly or after in vitro stimulation (not recorded which). The chain links TRBV7-2 with TRBJ2-3; there is no confident call for the D gene. At the DNA level, the sequence is TGTGCCAGCAGCCATTTTACAGATACGCAGTATTTT. Its amino acids are CASSHFTDTQYF.